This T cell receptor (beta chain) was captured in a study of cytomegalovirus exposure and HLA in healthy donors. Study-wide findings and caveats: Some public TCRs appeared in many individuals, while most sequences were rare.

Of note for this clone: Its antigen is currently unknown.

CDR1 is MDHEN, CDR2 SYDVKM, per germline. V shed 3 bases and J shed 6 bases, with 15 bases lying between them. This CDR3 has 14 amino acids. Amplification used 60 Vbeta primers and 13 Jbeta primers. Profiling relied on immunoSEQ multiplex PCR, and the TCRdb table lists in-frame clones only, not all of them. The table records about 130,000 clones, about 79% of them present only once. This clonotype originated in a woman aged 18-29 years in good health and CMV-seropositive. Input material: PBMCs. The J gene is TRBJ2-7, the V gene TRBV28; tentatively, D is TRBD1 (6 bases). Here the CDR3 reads CASSLVWGLGEQYF. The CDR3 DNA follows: TGTGCCAGCAGTTTGGTATGGGGGCTTGGCGAGCAGTACTTC.